This TCR beta chain was recorded in a study of regulatory and conventional T cells in RAG deficiency. Regarding this clone: Its antigen is currently unknown.

Sequencing used immunoSEQ multiplex PCR; TCRdb keeps in-frame clones, though not all of them. The sample includes about 30,000 clones, 76% of them seen just once. Conventional CD4+ T cells were sorted from blood as CD25-low CD127-high cells. Study results and caveats: Omenn CD25-high CD127-low cells may be activated cells, not true Tregs.

Germline CDR1 and CDR2: LNHNV and YYDKDF (reference sequence). The CDR3 consists of 15 residues. V was pared by 1 base and J by 11 bases, with 18 bases between. A further study also used this sample, focusing on regulatory T cells. In that study: The PCR used 52 TRBV and 13 TRBJ primers.

The clonotype originates from a human donor in good health. The chain joins TRBV15 to TRBJ2-1, with D possibly being TRBD2 (6 bases). The sample consisted of CD4+ effector T cells sorted from blood. The CDR3 loop is CATSRVTPGTRKQFF. CDR3 DNA sequence: TGTGCCACCAGCAGAGTCACCCCCGGGACTCGAAAGCAGTTCTTC.